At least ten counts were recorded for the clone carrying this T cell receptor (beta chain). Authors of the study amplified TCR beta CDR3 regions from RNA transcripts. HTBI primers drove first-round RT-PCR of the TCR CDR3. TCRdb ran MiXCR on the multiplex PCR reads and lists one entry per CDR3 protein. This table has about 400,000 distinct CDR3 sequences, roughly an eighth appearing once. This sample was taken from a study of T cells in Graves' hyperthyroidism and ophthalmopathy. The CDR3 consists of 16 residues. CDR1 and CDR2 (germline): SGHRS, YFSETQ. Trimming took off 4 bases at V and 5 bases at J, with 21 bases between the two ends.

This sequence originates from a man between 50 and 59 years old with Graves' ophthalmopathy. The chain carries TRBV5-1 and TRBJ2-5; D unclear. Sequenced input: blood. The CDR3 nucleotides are TGCGCCAGCAGCCGATCTTCTGGCGGATACGAGGAGACCCAGTACTTC. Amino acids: CASSRSSGGYEETQYF.